This TCR beta chain came from a study of identical twins. Study outcomes and limitations: Beta out-of-frame sequences showed weaker excess twin sharing.

TCRdb re-derived calls from the 5' RACE reads in MiXCR, one entry per CDR3 protein. The table includes about 890,000 distinct CDR3 sequences, 9% to 15% detected once. About this clonotype: What it binds is not known.

CDR1 is MGHRA and CDR2 is YSYEKL in the germline V gene. Trimming stripped 3 bases from V and 5 bases from J, with 14 bases between. The CDR3 length is 14 residues. This sample was shared with a second study, whose subject was yellow fever vaccine responses in identical twins.

This receptor was identified in a woman aged 18-29 years in good health. The sequencing sample was made of PBMCs. The chain recombines TRBV4-1 with TRBJ2-7, with D perhaps matching TRBD2 (6 bases). The DNA of the CDR3 is TGCGCCAGCAGCCACCTAAATTCGGGGGACGAGCAGTACTTC. It is translated as CASSHLNSGDEQYF.